The source of this T cell receptor beta chain is a study of cytomegalovirus exposure and HLA in healthy donors. Overall study findings and caveats: For presence/absence analyses, sequencing depth was assumed to be roughly uniform across donors. A later analysis showed TCR association rates differing by HLA locus, peaking at DRB1 and lowest at HLA-C. A few chains tied to CMV proved CMV antigen-specific in vitro.

PCR employed 60 Vbeta and 13 Jbeta primers. The table came from immunoSEQ multiplex PCR; TCRdb's copy has only in-frame clones and leaves some out. The sample yields about 160,000 clones, more than 65% seen once. In the case of this clone: The antigen remains unidentified.

The TCR comes from a male donor in good health and CMV-seronegative. Sequencing used PBMCs.

The CDR3 protein is CASSAGVRNSPLHF. The DNA of the CDR3 is TGTGCCAGCAGTGCAGGGGTGAGGAATTCACCCCTCCACTTT. V and J are TRBV6-4 and TRBJ1-6; D is possibly TRBD1 (6 bases). CDR3 length: 14 amino acids. From germline, CDR1 is MRHNA and CDR2 SNTAGT. The V gene lost 4 bases and the J gene lost 7 bases, with 11 bases spanning the gap.